This TCR beta chain derives from a study of CD8 T cells in Susac syndrome (dated by TCRdb to about 2019). Regarding the research as a whole: Of the Susac syndrome patients who were sequenced, roughly 6 had clinically active disease and eight were in clinical remission. The study compared CD8+ T cell repertoire clonality among roughly 12 healthy donors, around 14 Susac syndrome patients and fewer than 19 multiple sclerosis patients. Whether CD8+ T cell activation and differentiation in Susac syndrome was antigen driven was tested using repertoire sequencing. At the time of blood withdrawal, Susac syndrome patients were either therapy-naive, taking corticosteroids (with some also receiving IVIg), or on IVIg alone. The research as a whole found: Sixteen Susac-specific public clones were identified in the total CD8+ repertoire, and roughly five Susac-specific public clones were identified in the CD8+ TEMRA repertoire. The study acknowledged that relatively few individuals were included in the TCR sequencing and HLA analysis. Clonal expansion was seen in Susac syndrome CD8+ repertoires, peaking in CD8+ TEMRA cells and being greater in clinically active patients than in remitting ones.

The cysteine opens and the phenylalanine closes a CDR3 of 14 amino acids. Left in the record is the CDR3 DNA by itself, 42 bases read in frame from the first base. At the junction V is shortened by 8 bases and J by 1 base, with 14 bases in between. As encoded in the germline V gene (reference sequence), CDR1 is LNHDA while CDR2 is SQIVND. Details on this clonotype: Its antigen is currently not known. There are no base qualities to consult, and no much larger clone falls within one base.

RNA was extracted using the RNeasy kit, and about 0.5 to 1 ug of the RNA was reverse transcribed with random hexamers. TCR beta CDR3 regions were amplified with the immunoSEQ multiplex PCR assay covering 54 Vbeta and 13 Jbeta segments. PCR amplification bias was corrected using a synthetic template baseline for primer optimization and computational correction. As for the original processing: Reads were annotated to V, D and J genes per IMGT and analyzed with immunoSEQ Analyzer, keeping only productive sequences. Clonality was calculated as one minus the Shannon entropy normalized by log2 of the number of productive unique sequences. For each patient and control, public and private clones were evaluated within the 100 most prevalent clones. Clones were defined as Susac-specific if absent from the healthy and MS cohorts, from 1052 published viral clones and from other ImmuneACCESS disease sequences. TCRdb reanalyzed the raw reads on its own, using fastp at Q25 for trimming and MiXCR for clone calling, and kept in-frame beta chains. Each entry merges the rows of one CDR3 protein and shows their most common DNA and genes. TCRdb's processing, not the study's, gives the V and J calls here. This sample lists more than 100,000 distinct CDR3 sequences; 90% to 95% were detected once. About 0.27% of the sample belongs to the ten largest clones.

Peripheral blood CD8+ and CD4+ T cells from healthy donors, Susac syndrome patients and multiple sclerosis patients were profiled by high-throughput TCR beta sequencing. Susac syndrome patients met recently defined diagnostic criteria for definite or probable disease. Bulk CD8+ and CD4+ T cells were purified by magnetic negative isolation, whereas CD8+ TEMRA cells were enriched by FACS. Blood was collected in EDTA tubes and processed within 24 hours, with PBMCs isolated through density gradient centrifugation. PBMCs intended for TCR sequencing were cryopreserved in liquid nitrogen and were subsequently thawed in a 37 degrees C water bath. Purity of sorted or isolated CD4+, CD8+ and CD8+ TEMRA cells was at least 90%.

The clonotype comes from a human donor with Susac syndrome. Recombination joined TRBV19 with TRBJ2-5; a tentative D match to TRBD2 spans 5 bases. Sample: CD8+ T cells from PBMCs. Here is the DNA: TGTGCCAGTTCGCCTAGTGGGAGCCAAGAGACCCAGTACTTC. The resulting protein is CASSPSGSQETQYF. Reference TRBV19 and TRBJ2-5 proteins supply the regions before and after the CDR3; the full variable domain is: DGGITQSPKYLFRKEGQNVTLSCEQNLNHDAMYWYRQDPGQGLRLIYYSQIVNDFQKGDIAEGYSVSREKKESFPLTVTSAQKNPTAFYLCASSPSGSQETQYFGPGTRLLVL.